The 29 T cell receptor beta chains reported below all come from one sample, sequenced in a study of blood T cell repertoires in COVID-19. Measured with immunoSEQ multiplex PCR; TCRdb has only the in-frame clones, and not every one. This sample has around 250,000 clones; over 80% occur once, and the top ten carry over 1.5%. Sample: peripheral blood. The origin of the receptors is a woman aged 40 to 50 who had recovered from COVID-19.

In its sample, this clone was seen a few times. The DNA of the CDR3 is TGTGCCACCAGCAGGCGGGCCCAAGATAGCAATCAGCCCCAGCATTTT. Protein: CATSRRAQDSNQPQHF. V and J are TRBV15 and TRBJ1-5, with unresolved D. Looked up from germline, CDR1 is LNHNV and CDR2 is YYDKDF (reference sequence). V lost 3 bases and J 0 bases, leaving 12 bases between the germline ends. CDR3 length: 16 residues.

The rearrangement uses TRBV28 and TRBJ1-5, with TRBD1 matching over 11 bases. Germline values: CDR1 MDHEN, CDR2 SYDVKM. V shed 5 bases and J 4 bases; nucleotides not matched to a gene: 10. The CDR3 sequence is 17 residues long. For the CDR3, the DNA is TGTGCCAGCAGTACATTGGACAGGGGGCGGAGGAATCAGCCCCAGCATTTT. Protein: CASSTLDRGRRNQPQHF.

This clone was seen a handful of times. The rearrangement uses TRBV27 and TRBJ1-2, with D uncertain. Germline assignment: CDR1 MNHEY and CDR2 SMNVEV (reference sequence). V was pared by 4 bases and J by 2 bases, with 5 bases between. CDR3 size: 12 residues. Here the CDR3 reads CASSSRNYGYTF. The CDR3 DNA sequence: TGTGCCAGCAGTTCTCGGAACTATGGCTACACCTTC.

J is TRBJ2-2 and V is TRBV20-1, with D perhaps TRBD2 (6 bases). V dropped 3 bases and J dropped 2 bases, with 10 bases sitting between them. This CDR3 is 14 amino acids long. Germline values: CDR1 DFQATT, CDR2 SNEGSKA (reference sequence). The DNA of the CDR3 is TGCAGTGCTAGTAAGGGGACTAACACCGGGGAGCTGTTTTTT. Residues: CSASKGTNTGELFF.

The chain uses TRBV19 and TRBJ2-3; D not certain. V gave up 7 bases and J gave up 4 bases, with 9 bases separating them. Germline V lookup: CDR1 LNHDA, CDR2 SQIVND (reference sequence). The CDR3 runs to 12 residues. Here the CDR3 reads CASKSPADTQYF. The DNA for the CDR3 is TGTGCCAGTAAATCCCCGGCAGATACGCAGTATTTT.

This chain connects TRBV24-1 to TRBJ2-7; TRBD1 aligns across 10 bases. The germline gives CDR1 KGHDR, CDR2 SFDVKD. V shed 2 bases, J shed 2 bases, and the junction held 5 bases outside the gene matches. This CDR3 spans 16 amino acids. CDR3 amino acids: CATSDSGTGEAYEQYF. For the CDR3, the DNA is TGTGCCACCAGTGATTCTGGGACAGGGGAGGCCTACGAGCAGTACTTC.

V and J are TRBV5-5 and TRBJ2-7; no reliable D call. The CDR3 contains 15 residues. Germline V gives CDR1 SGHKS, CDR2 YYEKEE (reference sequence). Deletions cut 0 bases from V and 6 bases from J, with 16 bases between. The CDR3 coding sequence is TGTGCCAGCAGCTTGGGAGGTGAAGCGCGTCGCGAGCAGTACTTC. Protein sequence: CASSLGGEARREQYF.

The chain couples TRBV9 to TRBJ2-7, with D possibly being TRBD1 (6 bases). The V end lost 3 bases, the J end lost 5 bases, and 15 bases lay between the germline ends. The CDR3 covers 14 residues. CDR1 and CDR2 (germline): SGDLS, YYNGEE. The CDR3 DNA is TGTGCCAGCAGCGCCGGACAGTTCAGCCACGAGCAGTACTTC. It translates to CASSAGQFSHEQYF.

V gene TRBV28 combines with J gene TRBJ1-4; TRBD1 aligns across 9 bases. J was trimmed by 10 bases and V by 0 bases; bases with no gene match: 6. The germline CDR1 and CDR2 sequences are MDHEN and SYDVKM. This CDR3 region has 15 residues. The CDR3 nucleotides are TGTGCCAGCAGTTTATGGGGACAGGGAGCGAGAAAACTGTTTTTT. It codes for CASSLWGQGARKLFF.

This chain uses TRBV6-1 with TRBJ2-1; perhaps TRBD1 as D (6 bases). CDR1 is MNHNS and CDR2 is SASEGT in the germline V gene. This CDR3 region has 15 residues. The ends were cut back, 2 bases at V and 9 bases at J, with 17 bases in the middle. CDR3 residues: CASSETWDRGGEQFF. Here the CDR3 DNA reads TGTGCCAGCAGTGAAACCTGGGACCGAGGGGGTGAGCAGTTCTTC.

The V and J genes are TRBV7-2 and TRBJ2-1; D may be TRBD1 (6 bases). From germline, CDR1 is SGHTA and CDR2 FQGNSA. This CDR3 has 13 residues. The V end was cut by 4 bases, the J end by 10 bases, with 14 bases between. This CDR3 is CASSSSGVREQFF. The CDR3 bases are TGTGCCAGCAGCTCTTCAGGGGTGAGAGAGCAGTTCTTC.

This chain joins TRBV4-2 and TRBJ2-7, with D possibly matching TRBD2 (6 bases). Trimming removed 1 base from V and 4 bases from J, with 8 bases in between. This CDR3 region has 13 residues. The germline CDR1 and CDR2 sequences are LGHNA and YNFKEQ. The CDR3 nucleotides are TGTGCCAGCAGCCAAGGGGGGGAGTACGAGCAGTACTTC. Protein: CASSQGGEYEQYF.

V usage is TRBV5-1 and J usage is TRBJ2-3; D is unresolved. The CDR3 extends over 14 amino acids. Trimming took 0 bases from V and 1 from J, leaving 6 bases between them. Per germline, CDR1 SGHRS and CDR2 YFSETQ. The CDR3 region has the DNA TGCGCCAGCAGCTTGGGGAGTGGCACAGATACGCAGTATTTT. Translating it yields CASSLGSGTDTQYF.

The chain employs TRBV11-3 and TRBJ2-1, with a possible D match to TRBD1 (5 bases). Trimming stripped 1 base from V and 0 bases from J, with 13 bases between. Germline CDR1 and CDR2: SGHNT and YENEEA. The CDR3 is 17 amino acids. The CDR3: CASSLVGPDVSYNEQFF. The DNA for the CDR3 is TGTGCCAGCAGCTTAGTGGGGCCCGATGTCTCCTACAATGAGCAGTTCTTC.

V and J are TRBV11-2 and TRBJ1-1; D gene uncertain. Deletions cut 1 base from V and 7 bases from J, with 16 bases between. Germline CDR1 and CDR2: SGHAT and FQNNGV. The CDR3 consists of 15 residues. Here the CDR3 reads CASSLVRGGFNEAFF. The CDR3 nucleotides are TGTGCCAGCAGCTTAGTACGCGGCGGGTTTAATGAAGCTTTCTTT.

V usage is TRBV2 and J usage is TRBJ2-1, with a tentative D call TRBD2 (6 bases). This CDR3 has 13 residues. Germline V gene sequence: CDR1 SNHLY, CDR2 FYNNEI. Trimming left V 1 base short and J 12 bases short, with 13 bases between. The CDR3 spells CASSEERGGVQFF. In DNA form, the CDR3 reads TGTGCCAGCAGTGAAGAGAGGGGAGGAGTGCAGTTCTTC.

The CDR3 DNA is TGTGCCAGCAGTTCCTCTACGGTCGGCGGGGAGCTGTTTTTT. This encodes CASSSSTVGGELFF. The rearrangement joins TRBV2 to TRBJ2-2; D unresolved. The germline gives CDR1 SNHLY, CDR2 FYNNEI. V was clipped by 5 bases and J by 7 bases, with 14 bases between them. This CDR3 contains 14 residues.

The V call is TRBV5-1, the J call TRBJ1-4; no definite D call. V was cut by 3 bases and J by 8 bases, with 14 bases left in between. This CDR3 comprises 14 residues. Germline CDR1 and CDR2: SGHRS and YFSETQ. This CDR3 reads CASSWAGVGEKLFF. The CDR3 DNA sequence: TGCGCCAGCAGCTGGGCCGGGGTAGGGGAAAAACTGTTTTTT. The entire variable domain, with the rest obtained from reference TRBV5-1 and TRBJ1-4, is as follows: KAGVTQTPRYLIKTRGQQVTLSCSPISGHRSVSWYQQTPGQGLQFLFEYFSETQRNKGNFPGRFSGRQFSNSRSEMNVSTLELGDSALYLCASSWAGVGEKLFFGSGTQLSVL.

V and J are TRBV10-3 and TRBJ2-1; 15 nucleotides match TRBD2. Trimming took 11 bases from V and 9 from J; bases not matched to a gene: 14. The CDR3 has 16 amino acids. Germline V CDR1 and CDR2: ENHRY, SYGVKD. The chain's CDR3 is CASQSGTSGGKGEQFF. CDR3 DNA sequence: TGTGCCTCGCAATCCGGGACTAGCGGGGGGAAGGGTGAGCAGTTCTTC.

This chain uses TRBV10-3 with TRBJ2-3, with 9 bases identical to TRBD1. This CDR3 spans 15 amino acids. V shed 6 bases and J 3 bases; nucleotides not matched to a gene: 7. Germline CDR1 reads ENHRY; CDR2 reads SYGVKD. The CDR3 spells CAIRRQGGRTDTQYF. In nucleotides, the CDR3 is TGTGCCATCAGGAGACAGGGGGGCCGGACAGATACGCAGTATTTT.

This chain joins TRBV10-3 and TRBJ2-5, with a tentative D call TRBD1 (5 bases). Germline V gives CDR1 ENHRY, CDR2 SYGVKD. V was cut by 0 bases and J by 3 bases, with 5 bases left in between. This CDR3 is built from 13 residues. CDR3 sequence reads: CAISESGEETQYF. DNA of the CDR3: TGTGCCATCAGTGAGTCAGGGGAAGAGACCCAGTACTTC.

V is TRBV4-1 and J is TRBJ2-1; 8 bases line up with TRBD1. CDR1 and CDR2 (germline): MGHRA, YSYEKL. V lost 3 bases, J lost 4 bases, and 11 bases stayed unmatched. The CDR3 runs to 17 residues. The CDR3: CASSQATGAKIYNEQFF. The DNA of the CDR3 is TGCGCCAGCAGCCAGGCGACAGGGGCGAAAATTTACAATGAGCAGTTCTTC.

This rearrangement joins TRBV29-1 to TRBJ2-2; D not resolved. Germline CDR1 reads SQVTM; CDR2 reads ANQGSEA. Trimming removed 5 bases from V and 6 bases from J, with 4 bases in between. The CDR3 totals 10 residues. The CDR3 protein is CSVFSGELFF. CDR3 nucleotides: TGCAGCGTTTTCTCCGGGGAGCTGTTTTTT.

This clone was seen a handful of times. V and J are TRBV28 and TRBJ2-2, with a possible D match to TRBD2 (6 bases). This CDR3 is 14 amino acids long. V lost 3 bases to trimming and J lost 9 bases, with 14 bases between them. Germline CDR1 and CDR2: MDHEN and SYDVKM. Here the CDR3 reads CASSLEGQGRELFF. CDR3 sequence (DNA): TGTGCCAGCAGTTTGGAGGGGCAAGGGCGGGAGCTGTTTTTT.

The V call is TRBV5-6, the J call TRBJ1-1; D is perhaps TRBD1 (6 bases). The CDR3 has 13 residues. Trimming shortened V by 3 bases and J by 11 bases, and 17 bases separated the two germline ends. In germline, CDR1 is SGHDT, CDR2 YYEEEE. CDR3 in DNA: TGTGCCAGCAGCTACGTGGACAGTCTTGGGGCTTTCTTT. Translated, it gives CASSYVDSLGAFF.

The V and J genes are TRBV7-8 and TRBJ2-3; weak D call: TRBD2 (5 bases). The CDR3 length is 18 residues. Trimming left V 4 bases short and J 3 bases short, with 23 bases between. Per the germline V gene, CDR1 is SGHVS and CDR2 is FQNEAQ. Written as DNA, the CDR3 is TGTGCCAGCAGCTCAGACAAATCGGCTAGCAGAGGTACAGATACGCAGTATTTT. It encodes CASSSDKSASRGTDTQYF.

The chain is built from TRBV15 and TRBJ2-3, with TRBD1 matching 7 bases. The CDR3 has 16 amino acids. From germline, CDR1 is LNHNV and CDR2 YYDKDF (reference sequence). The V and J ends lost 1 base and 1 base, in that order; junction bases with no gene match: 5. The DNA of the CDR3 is TGTGCCACCAGCAGAGCCAGGACAGGAGGCACAGATACGCAGTATTTT. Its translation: CATSRARTGGTDTQYF. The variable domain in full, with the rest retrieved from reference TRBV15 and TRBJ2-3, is DAMVIQNPRYQVTQFGKPVTLSCSQTLNHNVMYWYQQKSSQAPKLLFHYYDKDFNNEADTPDNFQSRRPNTSFCFLDIRSPGLGDTAMYLCATSRARTGGTDTQYFGPGTRLTVL.

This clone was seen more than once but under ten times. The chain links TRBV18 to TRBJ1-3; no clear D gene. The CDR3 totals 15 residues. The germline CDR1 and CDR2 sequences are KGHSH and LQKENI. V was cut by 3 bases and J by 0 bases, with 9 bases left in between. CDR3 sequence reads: CASSPNQDSGNTIYF. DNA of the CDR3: TGTGCCAGCTCACCCAATCAGGACTCTGGAAACACCATATATTTT.

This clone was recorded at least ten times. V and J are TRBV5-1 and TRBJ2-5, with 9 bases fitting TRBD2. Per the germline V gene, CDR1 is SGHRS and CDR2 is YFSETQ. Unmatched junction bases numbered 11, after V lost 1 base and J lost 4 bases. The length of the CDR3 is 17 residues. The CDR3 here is CASSLNGKLAGRETQYF. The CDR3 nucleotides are TGCGCCAGCAGCTTGAACGGAAAGCTAGCGGGGCGAGAGACCCAGTACTTC.